The 30 T cell receptor beta chains below were found in one sample sequenced in a study of technical replicates of blood from a few donors. Assay: immunoSEQ multiplex PCR; the TCRdb copy retains only in-frame clones and omits some. This sample has under 45,000 clones, with about 96% found just once. Input material: T cells isolated from PBMCs. The origin of the receptors is a human donor in good health.

The chain is built from TRBV27 and TRBJ2-1, with TRBD1 matching 11 bases. Germline V gene lookup returns CDR1 MNHEY and CDR2 SMNVEV (reference sequence). With V trimmed by 9 bases and J by 3 bases, 10 bases remained unmatched. The CDR3 totals 16 residues. DNA of the CDR3: TGTGCCAGTCGAACTACGGACAGGGGGCTCTACAATGAGCAGTTCTTC. Translating it yields CASRTTDRGLYNEQFF.

The chain links TRBV4-3 to TRBJ2-7; D gene unclear. This CDR3 comprises 17 residues. Trimming shortened V by 2 bases and J by 6 bases, and 23 bases separated the two germline ends. CDR1 is LGHNA, CDR2 YSLEER, per germline. CDR3 DNA sequence: TGCGCCAGCAGCCAAAGTCTCTACCGGGTCCTCCCGGGCGAGCAGTACTTC. This sequence encodes CASSQSLYRVLPGEQYF.

The chain links TRBV5-1 to TRBJ1-2; 8 bases are shared with TRBD1. V lost 3 bases to trimming and J lost 3 bases; unmatched junction nucleotides: 4. This CDR3 region has 14 residues. Germline CDR1 SGHRS, CDR2 YFSETQ. In DNA form, the CDR3 reads TGCGCCAGCAGCTCCGTGACAGGGGACTATGGCTACACCTTC. Translation: CASSSVTGDYGYTF.

This chain links TRBV29-1 with TRBJ2-7, with TRBD1 matching over 7 bases. Germline trimming cut 6 bases from V and 1 base from J; bases unmatched to any gene: 6. Per the germline V gene, CDR1 is SQVTM and CDR2 is ANQGSEA. This CDR3 spans 13 amino acids. CDR3 in DNA: TGCAGCGTCACCGGGACAGTTTCCTACGAGCAGTACTTC. Its protein product is CSVTGTVSYEQYF.

The genes are TRBV19 and TRBJ1-1, with D possibly being TRBD1 (6 bases). The germline gives CDR1 LNHDA, CDR2 SQIVND (reference sequence). Trimming stripped 3 bases from V and 0 bases from J, with 8 bases between. CDR3 length: 14 amino acids. CDR3: CASSIPGVNTEAFF. The DNA for the CDR3 is TGTGCCAGTAGTATCCCAGGGGTGAACACTGAAGCTTTCTTT.

The chain couples TRBV7-9 to TRBJ2-7, with a tentative D call TRBD2 (5 bases). This CDR3 has 18 amino acids. With 4 bases removed from V and 5 bases from J, the gap between germline ends came to 27 bases. CDR1 and CDR2 from the germline V gene are SEHNR and FQNEAQ (reference sequence). The CDR3 spells CASSSSKSGGRILNEQYF. DNA of the CDR3: TGTGCCAGCAGCTCAAGCAAGTCAGGAGGACGGATCCTGAACGAGCAGTACTTC.

This chain uses TRBV30 with TRBJ2-5; 8 bases fit TRBD1. CDR3 length equals 13 residues. Trimming removed 0 bases from V and 4 bases from J; junction bases left unmatched: 1. Germline V gene lookup returns CDR1 GTSNPN and CDR2 SVGIG (reference sequence). DNA of the CDR3: TGTGCCTGGAGTGTACAGGGGGGAGAGACCCAGTACTTC. This encodes CAWSVQGGETQYF.

The chain combines TRBV7-2 with TRBJ1-6; weak D call: TRBD1 (5 bases). Germline CDR1 and CDR2: SGHTA and FQGNSA. Trimming took 4 bases from V and 4 from J, leaving 11 bases between them. This CDR3 is 15 amino acids long. The CDR3 region has the DNA TGTGCCAGCAGCTCAGAGACAGTTTATAATTCACCCCTCCACTTT. Translated: CASSSETVYNSPLHF.

The chain has TRBV5-1 and TRBJ1-1, with 8 bases aligning to TRBD1. The V gene's germline CDR1 is SGHRS and CDR2 YFSETQ. The CDR3 has 12 amino acids. V lost 0 bases, J lost 8 bases, and 0 bases stayed unmatched. The CDR3 here is CASSLGTGEAFF. CDR3 coding DNA: TGCGCCAGCAGCTTGGGGACAGGGGAAGCTTTCTTT.

As DNA, the CDR3 is TGTGCCAGCAGCCTGTTCGACAGGGGAAGCAATCAGCCCCAGCATTTT. Its protein product is CASSLFDRGSNQPQHF. The V call is TRBV7-2, the J call TRBJ1-5; 8 bases map to TRBD1. Germline V gene lookup returns CDR1 SGHTA and CDR2 FQGNSA. J was trimmed by 1 base and V by 5 bases; bases with no gene match: 7. There are 16 residues in the CDR3.

This clone was counted once. CDR3 region: CASSEGRANTGELFF. For the CDR3, the DNA is TGTGCCAGCAGTGAAGGGAGGGCGAACACCGGGGAGCTGTTTTTT. The rearrangement links TRBV6-4 to TRBJ2-2; 7 nucleotides line up with TRBD2. With V trimmed by 3 bases and J by 0 bases, 1 base remained unmatched. The CDR3 runs to 15 residues. Germline V lookup: CDR1 MRHNA, CDR2 SNTAGT.

The chain couples TRBV10-3 to TRBJ2-7, with D possibly being TRBD2 (6 bases). This CDR3 spans 16 amino acids. Germline V CDR1 and CDR2: ENHRY, SYGVKD. Trimming shortened V by 2 bases and J by 2 bases, and 16 bases separated the two germline ends. The CDR3 reads CAISEMEGRRAYEQYF. Here the CDR3 DNA reads TGTGCCATCAGTGAGATGGAGGGAAGAAGGGCCTACGAGCAGTACTTC.

The rearrangement links TRBV5-6 to TRBJ2-1, with D maybe TRBD2 (5 bases). This CDR3 is 15 amino acids long. CDR1 is SGHDT, CDR2 YYEEEE, per germline. Deletions cut 0 bases from V and 2 bases from J, with 9 bases between. The CDR3 nucleotides are TGTGCCAGCAGCTTGGAGCCGGAGGCCTACAATGAGCAGTTCTTC. This codes for CASSLEPEAYNEQFF. The full variable domain, its missing parts supplied by reference TRBV5-6 and TRBJ2-1, is DAGVTQSPTHLIKTRGQQVTLRCSPKSGHDTVSWYQQALGQGPQFIFQYYEEEERQRGNFPDRFSGHQFPNYSSELNVNALLLGDSALYLCASSLEPEAYNEQFFGPGTRLTVL.

The chain is built from TRBV6-5 and TRBJ1-1; TRBD1 is a possible D gene (5 bases). CDR3 length: 15 amino acids. The ends were cut back, 4 bases at V and 1 base at J, with 13 bases in the middle. Germline V gives CDR1 MNHEY, CDR2 SVGAGI. CDR3 DNA sequence: TGTGCCAGCAGTTCCCAGGGTGGGGCGAACACTGAAGCTTTCTTT. It yields the protein CASSSQGGANTEAFF.

The chain carries TRBV7-3 and TRBJ2-2; the D gene is possibly TRBD2 (5 bases). CDR1 and CDR2 (germline): SGHTA, FQGTGA. The CDR3 length is 17 residues. Deletions cut 4 bases from V and 5 bases from J, with 20 bases between. The CDR3 bases are TGTGCCAGCAGCTGGCCCTTAGGCGGGCAAAGGACCGGGGAGCTGTTTTTT. Translated: CASSWPLGGQRTGELFF.

The chain carries TRBV10-1 and TRBJ2-4; weak D call: TRBD2 (5 bases). Trimming pared 2 bases from V and 10 bases from J, leaving 12 bases between. Germline CDR1 reads WNHNN; CDR2 reads SYGVQD (reference sequence). This CDR3 spans 13 amino acids. The CDR3 DNA reads TGCGCCAGCAGTGAGGATCAAGCGGATATTCAGTACTTC. It translates to CASSEDQADIQYF.

The CDR3 loop is CASSLWREGPDTQYF. CDR3 coding DNA: TGTGCCAGCAGCTTATGGCGGGAGGGCCCAGATACGCAGTATTTT. The gene calls are TRBV7-2 and TRBJ2-3, with TRBD2 identical over 9 bases. The CDR3 totals 15 residues. Germline loops: CDR1 SGHTA, CDR2 FQGNSA. V shed 2 bases and J 4 bases; nucleotides not matched to a gene: 4.

This clone was seen once. The chain is built from TRBV2 and TRBJ2-1, with D possibly TRBD1 on 6 matching bases. There are 11 residues in the CDR3. Trimming left V 8 bases short and J 6 bases short, with 8 bases between. Germline CDR1 is SNHLY and CDR2 is FYNNEI. The chain's CDR3 is CASSQGNEQFF. CDR3 nucleotide sequence: TGTGCCAGCTCACAGGGCAATGAGCAGTTCTTC.

The chain is built from TRBV19 and TRBJ1-4, with D uncertain. Germline loops: CDR1 LNHDA, CDR2 SQIVND (reference sequence). Between the trimmed V and J ends, which lost 3 bases and 8 bases, there was a span of 7 bases. The CDR3 covers 12 residues. This CDR3 is CASSMEGEKLFF. The CDR3, as DNA: TGTGCCAGTAGTATGGAGGGAGAAAAACTGTTTTTT.

The rearrangement links TRBV12-5 to TRBJ2-1; 13 bases fit TRBD2. The CDR3 consists of 19 residues. CDR1 is LGHNT, CDR2 FRNRAP, per germline. V lost 4 bases, J lost 5 bases, and 14 bases stayed unmatched. This CDR3 is CASGWRPGLLAGGNNEQFF. For the CDR3, the DNA is TGTGCTAGTGGTTGGAGACCCGGTCTACTAGCGGGAGGGAACAATGAGCAGTTCTTC.

The chain joins TRBV29-1 to TRBJ1-2; no reliable D call. In germline, CDR1 is SQVTM, CDR2 ANQGSEA. This CDR3 is 13 amino acids long. V lost 7 bases and J lost 7, with 19 bases in between. The CDR3 reads CSADFASESGYTF. Here the CDR3 DNA reads TGCAGCGCTGACTTCGCCTCCGAGAGTGGCTACACCTTC.

The V and J genes are TRBV5-6 and TRBJ2-3, with TRBD2 identical over 9 bases. Germline trimming cut 4 bases from V and 5 bases from J; bases unmatched to any gene: 14. Germline values: CDR1 SGHDT, CDR2 YYEEEE. This CDR3 region has 17 residues. The CDR3 DNA reads as TGTGCCAGCAGCAATTTTCGAGCGGGAGGTCGGGAAGATACGCAGTATTTT. This codes for CASSNFRAGGREDTQYF.

This clone was seen only once. The chain has TRBV21-1 and TRBJ1-2; the table gives TRBD1 as D, unverified against the DNA. TRBV21-1 is labeled a pseudogene. The CDR3 extends over 16 amino acids. CDR3: CASSKSKPTGGEGYTF. CDR3 bases: TGTGCCAGCAGCAAATCAAAACCTACAGGGGGCGAAGGCTACACCTTC.

V gene TRBV5-1 combines with J gene TRBJ2-1; 7 bases are a match to TRBD2. J gave up 0 bases and V 7 bases, and 4 bases lay outside the gene matches. In germline, CDR1 is SGHRS, CDR2 YFSETQ. This CDR3 region has 14 residues. As DNA, the CDR3 is TGCGCCAGCTCTAGCGGCAGCTCCTACAATGAGCAGTTCTTC. Translating gives CASSSGSSYNEQFF.

The chain employs TRBV6-5 and TRBJ2-7; TRBD1 is a possible D gene (7 bases). Germline CDR1 is MNHEY and CDR2 is SVGAGI. V lost 7 bases and J 6 bases, leaving 10 bases between the germline ends. The CDR3 has 11 amino acids. As DNA, the CDR3 is TGTGCCAGCACCCAGGGGGGCGAGCAGTACTTC. As protein: CASTQGGEQYF.

The CDR3 here is CASSVEGGYAFF. CDR3 nucleotides: TGTGCCAGCAGCGTAGAAGGGGGTTATGCTTTCTTT. The chain combines TRBV9 with TRBJ1-1, with a weak D call TRBD1 (6 bases). The V gene's germline CDR1 is SGDLS and CDR2 YYNGEE. Trimming removed 0 bases at V and 11 bases at J, with 11 bases between. This CDR3 comprises 12 residues.

V usage is TRBV6-1 and J usage is TRBJ1-4; no firm D call. Germline V gene lookup returns CDR1 MNHNS and CDR2 SASEGT. The CDR3 is 13 residues long. The germline V and J ends were trimmed by 0 bases and 10 bases, with 9 bases remaining between them. In nucleotides, the CDR3 is TGTGCCAGCAGTGAAGCCACCCGGGGAAAACTGTTTTTT. This codes for CASSEATRGKLFF.

This clone appeared a single time. The chain combines TRBV4-1 with TRBJ1-2, with TRBD1 as a possible D gene (6 bases). In germline, CDR1 is MGHRA, CDR2 YSYEKL. The CDR3 is made up of 16 amino acids. V was cut by 1 base and J by 4 bases, with 16 bases left in between. CDR3 DNA: TGCGCCAGCAGCCAAGCAGCAGGGCAGGGGTCCTATGGCTACACCTTC. Encoded protein: CASSQAAGQGSYGYTF.

This chain links TRBV4-3 with TRBJ2-1; 10 bases are shared with TRBD2. J gave up 3 bases and V 3 bases, and 8 bases lay outside the gene matches. The CDR3 loop spans 17 amino acids. The germline gives CDR1 LGHNA, CDR2 YSLEER. The CDR3 DNA reads TGCGCCAGCAGCCAGACAAGGACTAGCGGATTCTACAATGAGCAGTTCTTC. This translates into CASSQTRTSGFYNEQFF.

The V gene is TRBV5-6, the J gene TRBJ1-2; D perhaps matches TRBD1 (5 bases). The germline CDR1 and CDR2 sequences are SGHDT and YYEEEE. Trimming removed 4 bases at V and 8 bases at J, with 15 bases between. This CDR3 spans 13 amino acids. DNA of the CDR3: TGTGCCAGCAGCACCATCAGGGTGCGGGGCTACACCTTC. It codes for CASSTIRVRGYTF. The variable domain in full, completed from reference TRBV5-6 and TRBJ1-2, reads DAGVTQSPTHLIKTRGQQVTLRCSPKSGHDTVSWYQQALGQGPQFIFQYYEEEERQRGNFPDRFSGHQFPNYSSELNVNALLLGDSALYLCASSTIRVRGYTFGSGTRLTVV.